A selection of T cell receptor beta chains follows, all from one sample in a study of blood T cells in healthy people across ages. From the 5' RACE reads, TCRdb called clonotypes with MiXCR, one entry per CDR3 protein. The profile shows under 1,100,000 distinct CDR3 sequences, almost 25% of them singletons. These same data were also listed under a study on T cells of mothers and their children.

Sequencing input: blood. The source is a girl aged 2 to 10 in good health. Both conserved end residues are part of each CDR3.

J gene | V gene | CDR3 protein
TRBJ2-1 | TRBV7-9 | CASSLILAGEQFF
TRBJ2-6 | TRBV29-1 | CSVGIRREPVICLGGVSGANVLTF
TRBJ2-3 | TRBV12-3/TRBV12-4 | CASSSPKASTDTQYF
TRBJ2-5 | TRBV10-3 | CATLAGAGETQYF
TRBJ2-2 | TRBV27 | CASSFVLGELFF
TRBJ2-5 | TRBV5-6 | CASSLIRDYHQETQYF
. | TRBV6-2/TRBV6-3 | CASSNPGTSGYNEQFF
TRBJ2-1 | TRBV7-9 | CASRHRGYNEQLF
TRBJ2-5 | TRBV10-3 | CAISVPGEETQYF
TRBJ1-1 | TRBV14 | CASSQARVGAFF
TRBJ2-2 | TRBV5-1 | CASSFTGFTGELFF
TRBJ2-4 | TRBV6-5 | CASSYSMPAKNIQYF
TRBJ2-1 | TRBV28 | CASSPVRGSGLNEQFF
TRBJ2-1 | TRBV7-9 | CASSPSSGSFYNEQFF
TRBJ2-7 | TRBV27 | CASSSQGTTLGPYEQYF
TRBJ2-5 | TRBV6-6 | CASRDSGSGKETQYF
TRBJ2-1 | TRBV24-1 | CATSDKAGGLNNEQFF
. | TRBV7-6 | CASSLEWSGGQHEQFF
TRBJ2-1 | TRBV5-1 | CASSLVGLLAGPEQFF
TRBJ2-3 | TRBV27 | CASSLDRGRGGDTQYF
TRBJ2-7 | TRBV12-3/TRBV12-4 | CASSDYRGSYEQYF
TRBJ1-1 | TRBV6-5 | CASSYSTGAQTEAFF
TRBJ2-5 | TRBV4-3 | CASSQENSGGQETQYF
TRBJ1-4 | TRBV20-1 | CSVQNRVGEKLFF